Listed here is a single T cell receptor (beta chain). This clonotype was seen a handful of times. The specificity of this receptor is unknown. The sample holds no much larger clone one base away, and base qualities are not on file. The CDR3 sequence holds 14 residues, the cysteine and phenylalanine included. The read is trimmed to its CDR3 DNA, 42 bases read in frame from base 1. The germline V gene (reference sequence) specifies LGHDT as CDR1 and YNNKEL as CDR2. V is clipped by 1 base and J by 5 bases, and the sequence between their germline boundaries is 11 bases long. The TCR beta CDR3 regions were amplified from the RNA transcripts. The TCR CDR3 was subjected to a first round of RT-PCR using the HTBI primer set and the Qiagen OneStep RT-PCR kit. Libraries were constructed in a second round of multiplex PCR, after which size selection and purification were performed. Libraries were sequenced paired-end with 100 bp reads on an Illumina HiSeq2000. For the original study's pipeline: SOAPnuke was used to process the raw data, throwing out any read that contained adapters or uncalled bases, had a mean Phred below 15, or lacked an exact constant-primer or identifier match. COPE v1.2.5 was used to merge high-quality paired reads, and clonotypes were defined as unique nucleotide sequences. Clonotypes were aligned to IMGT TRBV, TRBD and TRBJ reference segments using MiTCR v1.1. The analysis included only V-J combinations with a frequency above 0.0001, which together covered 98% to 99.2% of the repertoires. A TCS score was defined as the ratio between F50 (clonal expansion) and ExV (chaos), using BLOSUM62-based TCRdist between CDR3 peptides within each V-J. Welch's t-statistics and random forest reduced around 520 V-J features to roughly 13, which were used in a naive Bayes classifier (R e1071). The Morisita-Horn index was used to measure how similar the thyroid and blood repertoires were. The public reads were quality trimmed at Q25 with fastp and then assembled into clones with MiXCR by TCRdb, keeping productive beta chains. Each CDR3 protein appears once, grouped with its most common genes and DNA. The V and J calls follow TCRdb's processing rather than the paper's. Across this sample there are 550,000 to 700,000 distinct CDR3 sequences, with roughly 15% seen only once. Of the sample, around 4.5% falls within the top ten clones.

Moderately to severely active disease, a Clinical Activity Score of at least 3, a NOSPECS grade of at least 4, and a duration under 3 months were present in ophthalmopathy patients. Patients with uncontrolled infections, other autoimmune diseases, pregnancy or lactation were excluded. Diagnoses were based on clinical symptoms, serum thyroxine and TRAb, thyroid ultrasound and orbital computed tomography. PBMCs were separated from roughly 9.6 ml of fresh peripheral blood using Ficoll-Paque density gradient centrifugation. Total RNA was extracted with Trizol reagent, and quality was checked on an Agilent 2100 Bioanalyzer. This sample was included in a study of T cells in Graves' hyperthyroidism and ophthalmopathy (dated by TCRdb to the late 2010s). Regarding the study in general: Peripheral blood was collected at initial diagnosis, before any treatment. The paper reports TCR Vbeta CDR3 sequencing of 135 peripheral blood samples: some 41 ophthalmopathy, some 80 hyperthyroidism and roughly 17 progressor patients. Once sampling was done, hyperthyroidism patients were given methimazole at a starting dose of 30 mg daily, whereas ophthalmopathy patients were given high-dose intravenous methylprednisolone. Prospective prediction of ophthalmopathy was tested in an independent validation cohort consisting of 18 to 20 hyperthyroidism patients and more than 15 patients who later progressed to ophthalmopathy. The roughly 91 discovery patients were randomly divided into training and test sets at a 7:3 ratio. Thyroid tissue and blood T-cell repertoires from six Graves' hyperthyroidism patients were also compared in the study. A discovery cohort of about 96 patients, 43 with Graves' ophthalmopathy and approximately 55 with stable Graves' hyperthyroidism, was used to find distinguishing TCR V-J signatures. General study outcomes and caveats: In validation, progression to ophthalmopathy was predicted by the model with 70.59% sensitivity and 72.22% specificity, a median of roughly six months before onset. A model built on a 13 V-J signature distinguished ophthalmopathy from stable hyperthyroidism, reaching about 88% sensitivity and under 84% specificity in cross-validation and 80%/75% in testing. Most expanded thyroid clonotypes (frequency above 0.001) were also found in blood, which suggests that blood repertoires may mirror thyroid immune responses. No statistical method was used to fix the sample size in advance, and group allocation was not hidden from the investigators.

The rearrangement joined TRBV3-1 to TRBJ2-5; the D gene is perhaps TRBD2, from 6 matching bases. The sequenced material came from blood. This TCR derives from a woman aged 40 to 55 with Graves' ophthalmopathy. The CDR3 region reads CASSQARLVETQYF. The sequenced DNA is TGTGCCAGCAGCCAAGCTCGACTAGTGGAGACCCAGTACTTC.